This entry features one T cell receptor beta chain sequence. This sample is drawn from a study of OX40 agonist ivuxolimab in advanced cancers. CDR3 length: 14 residues. Germline V gives CDR1 SGDLS, CDR2 YYNGEE. V was clipped by 4 bases and J by 5 bases, with 13 bases between them. The method was immunoSEQ multiplex PCR; TCRdb's version includes in-frame clones alone and lacks a portion of them. The data contain tens of thousands of clones, approximately 90% of them singletons. This specimen consisted of CD4+ or CD8+ T cells sorted from blood, obtained in a trial of the OX40 agonist ivuxolimab. The receptor was derived from an adult with an advanced solid tumor such as melanoma, head and neck, liver or kidney cancer. V usage is TRBV9 and J usage is TRBJ2-1; D is possibly TRBD1 (6 bases). This CDR3 is CASSPRNRDNEQFF. The CDR3 coding sequence is TGTGCCAGCAGCCCCCGGAACAGGGACAATGAGCAGTTCTTC.